One sample yielded the 26 T cell receptor beta chains listed below, sequenced in a study of T cells in women clearing cervical HPV infection. Using immunoSEQ multiplex PCR, the repertoire was profiled, and TCRdb retains in-frame clones only, with some absent. Reported are approximately 16,000 clones; the ten largest clones contain around 7.2%. Sequencing was carried out using blood buffy coat. The receptor source for this set is a woman between 18 and 69 years old with a cervical HPV16 infection that either progressed to CIN3+ or cleared (not recorded which).

In regard to this clone: The read is 3 residues too short to cover the CDR3 end, so that end is filled in from the germline J gene. The J gene is TRBJ1-4, the V gene TRBV20-1; perhaps TRBD1 as D (5 bases). The V gene's germline CDR1 is DFQATT and CDR2 SNEGSKA (reference sequence). The germline V and J ends were trimmed by 1 base and 10 bases, with 13 bases remaining between them. The CDR3 length is 13 residues. CDR3 DNA (partial): TGCAGTGCTAGAGTAAGGGGTTTCGGAAAA. The encoded protein is CSARVRGFGK. The entire CDR3 protein is CSARVRGFGKLFF.

Turning to this clone: The CDR3 extends 3 residues past the end of the read, so its final part is completed from the germline J gene. The V call is TRBV2, the J call TRBJ1-6; 7 nucleotides align to TRBD1. Germline CDR1 reads SNHLY; CDR2 reads FYNNEI. The CDR3 covers 13 residues. The V segment lost 8 bases and the J segment 10 bases; nucleotides outside the gene matches: 8. The CDR3 spells CASLPGGWSPLHF. The covered CDR3 bases are TGTGCCAGCCTGCCAGGGGGGTGGTCACCC.

CDR3 bases read: TGCAGTGTGGCAAACCAGGGGGCCGGCTATGGC. Protein product: CSVANQGAGYG. The full CDR3 is CSVANQGAGYGYTF. J is TRBJ1-2 and V is TRBV20-1; TRBD1 matches at 8 bases. The read ends 3 residues early relative to the CDR3; the germline J gene fills the gap. Germline CDR1 and CDR2: DFQATT and SNEGSKA (reference sequence). J lost 4 bases, V lost 7 bases, and 11 bases had no gene match. This CDR3 region has 14 residues.

Concerning this clone: The read ends 3 residues before the CDR3 terminus; that terminus is restored from the germline J gene. V gene TRBV28 combines with J gene TRBJ2-7; D gene uncertain. Germline CDR1 reads MDHEN; CDR2 reads SYDVKM. Trimming cost V 6 bases and J 2 bases, with 17 bases left between them. CDR3 length: 15 residues. The chain's CDR3 is CASSPTVGRTYEQYF. Incomplete CDR3 DNA: TGTGCCAGCAGCCCCACAGTGGGCAGGACCTACGAG.

Comments on this clone: The CDR3 end falls 3 residues outside the read, so it is completed with the germline J gene. The chain recombines TRBV5-6 with TRBJ2-7; 8 nucleotides align to TRBD1. The CDR3 covers 13 residues. Germline V CDR1 and CDR2: SGHDT, YYEEEE. With V trimmed by 3 bases and J by 5 bases, 4 bases remained unmatched. The part of the CDR3 DNA that was read is TGTGCCAGCAGCTCGGACAGGGCACACGAG. Its translation is CASSSDRAHE. The full CDR3 is CASSSDRAHEQYF.

With regard to this clone: Read data end 3 residues before the CDR3 end; the end is taken from the germline J gene. The chain carries TRBV6-1 and TRBJ2-5; no firm D call. This CDR3 has 13 residues. Germline CDR1 reads MNHNS; CDR2 reads SASEGT. V lost 6 bases and J 2 bases, leaving 10 bases between the germline ends. The CDR3: CASRELSQETQYF. CDR3 DNA (partial): TGTGCCAGCAGGGAACTATCTCAAGAGACC.

By frequency, this clone registers medium-sized. The CDR3 bases that were read are TGTGCCAGCCGGGACAGCCAAGAGACC. Translating gives CASRDSQET. The full CDR3 reads CASRDSQETQYF. V and J are TRBV18 and TRBJ2-5; 7 bases align to TRBD1. The CDR3 end falls 3 residues outside the read, so it is completed with the germline J gene. Germline CDR1 is KGHSH and CDR2 is LQKENI. This CDR3 spans 12 amino acids. V was clipped by 8 bases and J by 1 base; unmatched bases: 1.

This CDR3 is CASSPPQGFVSYNEQFF. CDR3 DNA, as far as it was read: TGTGCCAGCTCACCACCCCAGGGGTTTGTTTCCTACAATGAG. The V call is TRBV18, the J call TRBJ2-1, with D possibly being TRBD1 (6 bases). The read terminates 3 residues ahead of where the CDR3 ends, so the germline J gene completes it. Germline values: CDR1 KGHSH, CDR2 LQKENI. V was trimmed by 0 bases and J by 1 base, leaving 13 bases between them. This CDR3 region has 17 residues.

As concerns this clone: The read is 3 residues too short to cover the CDR3 end, so that end is filled in from the germline J gene. This chain joins TRBV7-2 and TRBJ1-2; 8 bases are a match to TRBD1. Looked up from germline, CDR1 is SGHTA and CDR2 is FQGNSA. The CDR3 is 12 amino acids. The CDR3 DNA, read in part, is TGTGCCAGCAGCCAAAGACAGGGGGGC. It translates to CASSQRQGG. In full, the CDR3 is CASSQRQGGYTF.

Notes on this clone: The read comes to an end 3 residues before the CDR3 does, leaving the germline J gene to fill in the end. J is TRBJ1-2 and V is TRBV7-2; the D is unclear. The CDR3 is 12 residues long. The V gene's germline CDR1 is SGHTA and CDR2 FQGNSA. V lost 4 bases and J 6 bases, leaving 9 bases between the germline ends. Here the CDR3 reads CASSYHGDGYTF. CDR3 bases read: TGTGCCAGCAGCTACCACGGGGATGGC. Complete variable domain (other parts from reference TRBV7-2 and TRBJ1-2): GAGVSQSPSNKVTEKGKDVELRCDPISGHTALYWYRQSLGQGLEFLIYFQGNSAPDKSGLPSDRFSAERTGGSVSTLTIQRTQQEDSAVYLCASSYHGDGYTFGSGTRLTVV.

Regarding this clone: With the read ending 3 residues before the CDR3 end, the germline J gene is used to fill in that end. This chain connects TRBV2 to TRBJ2-1, with TRBD2 matching over 11 bases. This CDR3 spans 17 amino acids. Trimming at V came to 6 bases and at J to 9 bases, leaving 16 bases not matched to a gene. Per the germline V gene, CDR1 is SNHLY and CDR2 is FYNNEI. CDR3 loop: CASRAVYLAGGLAEQFF. Partial CDR3 DNA: TGTGCCAGCAGGGCCGTTTATTTAGCGGGGGGGCTAGCTGAG.

On this clone: Read data end 3 residues before the CDR3 end; the end is taken from the germline J gene. The chain is built from TRBV28 and TRBJ1-2; D might be TRBD1 (5 bases). Germline CDR1 MDHEN, CDR2 SYDVKM. V was clipped by 2 bases and J by 4 bases, with 17 bases between them. The CDR3 length is 16 residues. The sequenced part of the CDR3 DNA is TGTGCCAGCAGTTTAGGGGTTGGAGGGGTTGTCTATGGC. Amino acids: CASSLGVGGVVYG. The CDR3 as a whole reads CASSLGVGGVVYGYTF.

About this clone: The observed sequence ends 3 residues before the CDR3 terminus, with the missing tail filled in from the germline J gene. The chain carries TRBV18 and TRBJ1-1; D is possibly TRBD1 (6 bases). Germline loops: CDR1 KGHSH, CDR2 LQKENI. The CDR3 has 16 amino acids. This CDR3 is CASSPREKGDLNTAFF. The sequenced CDR3 bases are TGTGCCAGCTCACCACGGGAAAAGGGGGATTTAAATACG.

To note about this clone: The missing CDR3 end, 3 residues past where the read stops, is filled in from the germline J gene. J is TRBJ1-2 and V is TRBV10-3, with D perhaps TRBD1 (6 bases). Germline assignment: CDR1 ENHRY and CDR2 SYGVKD. The CDR3 sequence is 12 residues long. The covered CDR3 bases are TGTGCCATCAGTACCGACAGGCGGAGC. This codes for CAISTDRRS. Given in full, the CDR3 is CAISTDRRSYTF.

A word on this clone: The read gets to within 3 residues of the CDR3 end, and the germline J gene fills in the rest. The rearrangement links TRBV10-1 to TRBJ1-3; no firm D call. Looked up from germline, CDR1 is WNHNN and CDR2 is SYGVQD (reference sequence). This CDR3 comprises 14 residues. The V gene lost 2 bases and the J gene lost 0 bases, with 5 bases spanning the gap. Incomplete CDR3 DNA: TGCGCCAGCAGTGAGACTTCCTCTGGAAACACC. Protein: CASSETSSGNT. The full CDR3 is CASSETSSGNTIYF.

To note about this clone: The CDR3 is cut off 3 residues early in the read; its end comes from the germline J gene. This chain joins TRBV7-9 and TRBJ1-1; 7 positions match TRBD1. V lost 5 bases, J lost 1 base, and 7 bases stayed unmatched. The CDR3 covers 15 residues. Germline V gene lookup returns CDR1 SEHNR and CDR2 FQNEAQ (reference sequence). The CDR3 loop is CASSPYRDRNTEAFF. The CDR3 bases that were read are TGTGCCAGCAGCCCGTACCGGGACAGGAACACTGAA.

Note on this clone: The CDR3 end is not reached by the read, which stops 3 residues before it; the germline J gene fills it in. This rearrangement joins TRBV7-7 to TRBJ2-5, with 12 bases that match TRBD2. The germline V gene has CDR1 SSHAT and CDR2 FNYEAQ (reference sequence). Germline trimming cut 5 bases from V and 2 bases from J; bases unmatched to any gene: 9. The CDR3 consists of 17 residues. CDR3 DNA (partial): TGTGCCAGCAGCCGATTCCTAGCGGGGGGGGTACAAGAGACC. Amino acids: CASSRFLAGGVQET. The complete CDR3 protein is CASSRFLAGGVQETQYF.

Concerning this clone: The CDR3 end is not reached by the read, which stops 3 residues before it; the germline J gene fills it in. The chain has TRBV2 and TRBJ2-3; D is possibly TRBD2 (6 bases). Germline CDR1 and CDR2: SNHLY and FYNNEI. V lost 4 bases and J 5 bases, leaving 16 bases between the germline ends. The CDR3 runs to 15 residues. The CDR3 is CASSVGGADVDTQYF. The covered CDR3 bases are TGTGCCAGCAGTGTTGGCGGGGCGGATGTAGATACG.

The CDR3 reads CAWGGQGASGANVLTF. CDR3 bases read: TGTGCCTGGGGCGGACAGGGAGCCTCTGGGGCCAACGTC. The rearrangement uses TRBV30 and TRBJ2-6; 8 nucleotides agree with TRBD1. The read terminates 3 residues ahead of where the CDR3 ends, so the germline J gene completes it. The germline V gene encodes CDR1 GTSNPN and CDR2 SVGIG (reference sequence). CDR3 length: 16 amino acids. V gave up 5 bases and J gave up 0 bases; unmatched junction bases: 6.

Measured by frequency, this clone is medium-sized. The CDR3 end falls 3 residues outside the read, so it is completed with the germline J gene. Other DNA sequences in this sample translate to the same CDR3. V usage is TRBV7-7 and J usage is TRBJ2-1; 9 positions match TRBD1. The germline V gene encodes CDR1 SSHAT and CDR2 FNYEAQ (reference sequence). V shed 5 bases, J shed 9 bases, and the junction held 5 bases outside the gene matches. The CDR3 sequence is 13 residues long. The CDR3 bases that were read are TGTGCCAGCAGCCCGGGACAGGGTCCTGAG. Its protein product is CASSPGQGPE. The full CDR3 protein reads CASSPGQGPEQFF.

Of note for this clone: The CDR3 extends 3 residues past the end of the read, so its final part is completed from the germline J gene. This chain connects TRBV20-1 to TRBJ1-2; 8 bases are a match to TRBD1. CDR1 is DFQATT, CDR2 SNEGSKA, per germline (reference sequence). V shed 5 bases and J 3 bases; nucleotides not matched to a gene: 5. The CDR3 covers 13 residues. The CDR3 protein is CSAQDRGYYGYTF. CDR3 bases read: TGCAGTGCTCAAGACAGGGGCTACTATGGC.

Comment on this clone: The read ends 3 residues before the CDR3 terminus; that terminus is restored from the germline J gene. V and J are TRBV30 and TRBJ2-5; perhaps TRBD1 as D (6 bases). There are 14 residues in the CDR3. The V and J ends lost 0 bases and 5 bases respectively, with 13 bases between them. Germline V gene sequence: CDR1 GTSNPN, CDR2 SVGIG (reference sequence). The part of the CDR3 DNA that was read is TGTGCCTGGAGTGTCGGCAGGGGAGTGGAGACC. Protein product: CAWSVGRGVET. The full CDR3 reads CAWSVGRGVETQYF.

As concerns this clone: Coverage ceases 3 residues before the CDR3 finishes, and the germline J gene fills in the end. The gene calls are TRBV18 and TRBJ1-1; no clear D. This CDR3 region has 12 residues. CDR1 and CDR2 (germline): KGHSH, LQKENI. The CDR3 is CASSPREGEAFF. CDR3 DNA, as far as it was read: TGTGCCAGCTCACCACGTGAAGGGGAA.

A remark on this clone: The read ends 3 residues shy of where the CDR3 ends; the end is completed using the germline J gene. The J gene is TRBJ2-1, the V gene TRBV29-1; D is uncertain. The CDR3 spans 11 residues. The germline V gene has CDR1 SQVTM and CDR2 ANQGSEA. Trimming took 6 bases from V and 7 from J, leaving 10 bases between them. CDR3 DNA (partial): TGCAGCGTGACTTATTTGAATGAG. Protein: CSVTYLNE. The CDR3 in its entirety is CSVTYLNEQFF.

Of note for this clone: The observed sequence ends 3 residues before the CDR3 terminus, with the missing tail filled in from the germline J gene. The rearrangement uses TRBV28 and TRBJ1-2; no clear D gene. Trimming cost V 8 bases and J 1 base, with 11 bases left between them. CDR1 is MDHEN and CDR2 is SYDVKM in the germline V gene. The CDR3 sequence is 13 residues long. CDR3: CASSAGLNYGYTF. The part of the CDR3 DNA that was read is TGTGCCAGCTCGGCGGGTCTTAACTATGGC.

In the case of this clone: The missing CDR3 end, 3 residues past where the read stops, is filled in from the germline J gene. The rearrangement joins TRBV5-1 to TRBJ2-5; 9 bases fit TRBD2. The CDR3 is 16 amino acids. With V trimmed by 1 base and J by 1 base, 5 bases remained unmatched. Germline V lookup: CDR1 SGHRS, CDR2 YFSETQ. The covered CDR3 bases are TGCGCCAGCAGCTTGAGTAGCGGGGGCCTCCAAGAGACC. Protein: CASSLSSGGLQET. The CDR3 in its entirety is CASSLSSGGLQETQYF. Complete variable domain (other parts from reference TRBV5-1 and TRBJ2-5): KAGVTQTPRYLIKTRGQQVTLSCSPISGHRSVSWYQQTPGQGLQFLFEYFSETQRNKGNFPGRFSGRQFSNSRSEMNVSTLELGDSALYLCASSLSSGGLQETQYFGPGTRLLVL.